This TCR beta chain is drawn from a study of technical replicates of blood from a handful of donors. The assay was immunoSEQ multiplex PCR, and TCRdb's table has in-frame clones only and misses some. The table shows approximately 12,000 clones, with roughly 94% occurring only once. The CDR3 extends over 15 amino acids. The V end was cut by 3 bases, the J end by 1 base, with 12 bases between. Germline assignment: CDR1 LNHDA and CDR2 SQIVND (reference sequence). This clonotype was sampled from a human donor in good health. This sequence joins TRBV19 and TRBJ1-2, with D hard to call. The sample consisted of PBMCs. CDR3 amino acids: CASSMELSVNYGYTF. The CDR3 nucleotides read TGTGCCAGTAGTATGGAGTTATCAGTTAACTATGGCTACACCTTC.